Presented here are 9 T cell receptor delta chains from one specimen sequenced in a study of γδ T cells in repeated Plasmodium falciparum infection. Flow sorting of PBMC yielded separate Vgamma9/Vdelta2+ and Vdelta2-negative gammadelta T cell populations for bulk repertoire analysis. TCRdb re-called clones from the multiplex PCR reads via CATT. Of approximately 93,000 delta-chain clones in the sample, 0.8% to 1% were seen once. Sequencing used gamma-delta T cells from blood. The receptors were gathered from a pool of human donors (malaria-infected and uninfected, not separated).

Remarks on this clone: The protein in TCRdb stems from a much larger clone and differs at residue 6 from this DNA's translation, likely a read error; here the protein is translated from the DNA. This rearrangement joins TRDV2 to TRDJ1; D unresolved. TCRdb offers no J gene call, so here the DNA was matched to germline to obtain one. The length of the CDR3 is 16 residues. V lost 0 bases and J 2 bases, leaving 15 bases between the germline ends. Germline V CDR1 and CDR2: GEAIGNYY, EKD. This CDR3 is CACDTERIFGTDKLIF. The CDR3 region has the DNA TGTGCCTGTGACACCGAGAGGATCTTTGGGACCGATAAACTCATCTTT.

Notes on this clone: TCRdb's protein for this DNA is that of a much larger clone and differs from the translation at residue 7, likely a read error; the protein shown is the DNA translation. The J gene is TRDJ1, the V gene TRDV1; 9 bases are a match to TRDD3. Germline loops: CDR1 TSWWSYY, CDR2 QGS. CDR3 size: 18 residues. Losses at the gene ends were 5 bases for V and 0 bases for J; bases not matched to a gene: 13. This CDR3 is CALGFRSGGCYYTDKLIF. DNA for the CDR3: TGTGCTCTTGGGTTTAGGTCTGGGGGATGTTACTACACCGATAAACTCATCTTT.

As for this clone: TCRdb's entry gives the protein of a much larger clone, which mismatches this DNA's translation at residue 13, likely from a read error; the protein reported here is translated from the DNA. The chain carries TRDV2 and TRDJ1; D is undetermined. TCRdb gives no J gene; it was assigned here by matching the DNA to germline. Trimming cost V 0 bases and J 4 bases, with 29 bases left between them. The CDR3 runs 20 residues. The germline gives CDR1 GEAIGNYY, CDR2 EKD. This chain's CDR3 is CACDTILASPQNNYGDKLIF. CDR3 bases: TGTGCCTGTGACACCATCCTGGCCAGCCCCCAAAACAACTACGGCGATAAACTCATCTTT.

Remarks on this clone: TCRdb lists the protein of a much larger clone for this DNA, which differs at residue 12, so this is likely a read error; the protein given here is translated from the DNA itself. The J gene is TRDJ1, the V gene TRDV1, with D unclear. TCRdb supplies no J gene; here it was assigned by aligning the nucleotide sequence to germline. CDR3 length equals 19 residues. V was pared by 4 bases and J by 1 base, with 25 bases between. From germline, CDR1 is TSWWSYY and CDR2 QGS. CDR3 in amino acids: CALGAPYDPTLESTDKLIF. For the CDR3, the DNA is TGTGCTCTTGGGGCGCCTTATGATCCGACTCTTGAATCCACCGATAAACTCATCTTT.

This clone was counted only a few times. The amino acid sequence in TCRdb belongs to a much larger clone and departs from this DNA's translation at residue 7, likely a sequencing read error; the sequence shown is translated from the DNA. The gene calls are TRDV1 and TRDJ1; D assignment may be TRDD2 or TRDD3 (8 bases each). The J gene was not available in TCRdb and was assigned here by matching the DNA to germline segments. Per germline, CDR1 TSWWSYY and CDR2 QGS. This CDR3 has 25 amino acids. Trimming cost V 2 bases and J 1 base, with 41 bases left between them. CDR3 DNA sequence: TGTGCTCTTGGGGAAGGGAACTTCCTACGTGACCCCTGGGGGAAGTCGACCCGAGGCACCGATAAACTCATCTTT. It translates to CALGEGNFLRDPWGKSTRGTDKLIF.

A few counts support this clone. This DNA translates differently at residue 13 from the TCRdb protein, which is that of a much larger clone; a read error is likely, and the protein shown is the DNA's own translation. V usage is TRDV2 and J usage is TRDJ1, with D possibly TRDD3 on 5 matching bases. The J gene is absent in TCRdb and was assigned here via DNA matching to germline. The V and J ends lost 1 base and 3 bases respectively, with 26 bases between them. Germline loops: CDR1 GEAIGNYY, CDR2 EKD. This CDR3 contains 19 residues. The CDR3 sequence is CACDTVPASGAPGPDKLIF. CDR3 DNA: TGTGCCTGTGACACGGTCCCCGCCAGTGGGGCCCCGGGCCCCGATAAACTCATCTTT.

This clone was found a few times. A read error likely explains this, since a far larger clone differs by one base. The sample has other DNA sequences that encode this CDR3 too. The J gene is TRDJ1, the V gene TRDV2, with a tentative D call TRDD3 (6 bases). TCRdb does not report a J gene; here it was assigned by matching the DNA to germline references. Germline V gene lookup returns CDR1 GEAIGNYY and CDR2 EKD. The length of the CDR3 is 18 residues. Here the CDR3 DNA reads TGTGCCTGCGACACCGTGGGGGGGACTTCGGGGAACACCGATAAACTCATCTTT. It translates to CACDTVGGTSGNTDKLIF.

This clone was found a few times. TCRdb's protein, taken from a much larger clone, differs from this DNA's translation at residue 3, likely owing to a read error; the protein displayed comes from the DNA. This chain joins TRDV1 and TRDJ1; possibly TRDD3 for D (6 bases). TCRdb leaves out the J gene; it was filled in here by matching the DNA to germline. This CDR3 has 18 amino acids. From germline, CDR1 is TSWWSYY and CDR2 QGS. The CDR3 DNA sequence: TGTGCTCCTGGGGCCCGGGATGTTTTACACCACGGCGCCGATAAACTCATCTTT. Its translation: CAPGARDVLHHGADKLIF.

With respect to this clone: TCRdb's protein for this DNA is that of a much larger clone and differs from the translation at residue 10, likely a read error; the protein shown is the DNA translation. V is TRDV2 and J is TRDJ1; 7 bases map to TRDD3. Matching the DNA to germline supplied the J gene, which TCRdb does not give. The germline V gene encodes CDR1 GEAIGNYY and CDR2 EKD. The J segment lost 0 bases and the V segment lost 0 bases, leaving 15 bases of the junction unmatched. CDR3 length: 19 amino acids. The CDR3 is CACDTLVLGNRGDTDKLIF. The CDR3 coding sequence is TGTGCCTGTGACACCCTCGTACTGGGGAATAGGGGAGACACCGATAAACTCATCTTT.